The clone carrying this T cell receptor beta chain has more than one count but fewer than ten. What it recognizes is unknown. Of the isolated RNA, all was reverse transcribed, and so the sequenced material was expressed TCRB transcripts. Across stem cell-like memory T cell samples, reads averaged around 1 million. Generated by immunoSEQ multiplex PCR, the TCRdb table keeps only in-frame clones and is missing some. This sample has over 65,000 clones, with 30% to 40% found just once. CD4+ cells of the naive, central memory, regulatory and stem cell-like memory types were sorted via CD45RO/CCR7/CD25/CD127/CD95/CD27. CDR1 and CDR2 (germline): MNHEY, SVGAGI. The CDR3 runs 13 residues. Trimming cost V 7 bases and J 1 base, with 10 bases left between them. This sample is drawn from a study of beta chain features in type 1 diabetes. Overall study results and limits: Within each of all four CD4+ subsets, Type 1 diabetes patients had TCRB CDR3s that were moderately but significantly shorter.

The receptor was derived from a woman between 18 and 29 years old in good health. The chain has TRBV6-5 and TRBJ1-1; no clear D. Sequenced: stem cell memory CD4+ T cells from blood. This CDR3 reads CASTSDKNTEAFF. The CDR3 DNA follows: TGTGCCAGCACCTCCGACAAGAACACTGAAGCTTTCTTT.